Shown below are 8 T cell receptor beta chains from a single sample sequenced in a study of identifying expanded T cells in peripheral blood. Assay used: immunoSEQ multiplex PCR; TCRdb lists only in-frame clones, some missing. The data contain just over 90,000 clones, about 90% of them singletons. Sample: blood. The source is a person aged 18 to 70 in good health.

The CDR3 coding sequence is TGTGCCAGCAGCGGGGGAGAAGGGAATGGCTACACCTTC. Translated: CASSGGEGNGYTF. The genes are TRBV6-4 and TRBJ1-2, with a tentative D call TRBD1 (5 bases). Between the trimmed V and J ends, which lost 6 bases and 6 bases, there was a span of 14 bases. This CDR3 comprises 13 residues. Germline V CDR1 and CDR2: MRHNA, SNTAGT.

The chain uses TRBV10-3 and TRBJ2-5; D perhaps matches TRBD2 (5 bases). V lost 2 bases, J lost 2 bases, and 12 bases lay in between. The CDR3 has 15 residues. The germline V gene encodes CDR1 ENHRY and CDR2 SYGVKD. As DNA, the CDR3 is TGTGCCATCAGTGAGGGCAGAGCGGATCAAGAGACCCAGTACTTC. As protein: CAISEGRADQETQYF.

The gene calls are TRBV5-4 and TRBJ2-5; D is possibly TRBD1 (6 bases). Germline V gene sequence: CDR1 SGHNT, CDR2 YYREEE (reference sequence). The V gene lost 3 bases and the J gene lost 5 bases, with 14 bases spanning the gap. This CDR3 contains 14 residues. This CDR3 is CASSSDRRSETQYF. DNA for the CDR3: TGTGCCAGCAGCTCGGACAGAAGGAGTGAGACCCAGTACTTC.

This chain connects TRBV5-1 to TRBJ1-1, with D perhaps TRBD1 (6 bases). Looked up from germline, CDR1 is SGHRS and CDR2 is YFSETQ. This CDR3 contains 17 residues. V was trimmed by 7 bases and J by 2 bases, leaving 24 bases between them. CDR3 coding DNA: TGCGCCAGCGGATTAGGCCGGACCAGGGGTGAAAACACTGAAGCTTTCTTT. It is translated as CASGLGRTRGENTEAFF.

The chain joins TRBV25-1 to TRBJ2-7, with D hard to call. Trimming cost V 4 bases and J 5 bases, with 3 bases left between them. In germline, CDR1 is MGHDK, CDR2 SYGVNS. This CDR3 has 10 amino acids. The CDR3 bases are TGTGCCAGCAGTGCGCACGAGCAGTACTTC. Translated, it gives CASSAHEQYF.

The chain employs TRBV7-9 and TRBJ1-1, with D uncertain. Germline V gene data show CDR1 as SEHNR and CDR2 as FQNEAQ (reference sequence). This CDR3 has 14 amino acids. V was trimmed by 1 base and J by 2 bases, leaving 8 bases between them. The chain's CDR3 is CASSLVGRNTEAFF. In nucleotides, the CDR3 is TGTGCCAGCAGCTTAGTAGGCCGTAACACTGAAGCTTTCTTT.

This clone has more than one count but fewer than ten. The CDR3 loop is CAWSPQGYQPQHF. The CDR3 DNA sequence: TGTGCCTGGAGTCCGCAGGGTTATCAGCCCCAGCATTTT. The chain carries TRBV30 and TRBJ1-5; TRBD1 is a possible D gene (5 bases). The CDR3 spans 13 residues. V was pared by 2 bases and J by 5 bases, with 10 bases between. Germline CDR1 is GTSNPN and CDR2 is SVGIG (reference sequence).

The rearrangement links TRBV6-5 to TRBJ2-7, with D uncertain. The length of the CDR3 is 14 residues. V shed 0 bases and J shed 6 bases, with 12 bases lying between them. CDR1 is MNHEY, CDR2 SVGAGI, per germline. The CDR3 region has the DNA TGTGCCAGCAGTTACTCAGGCCCCGTCTCCGAGCAGTACTTC. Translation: CASSYSGPVSEQYF.